This entry lists 6 T cell receptor beta chains sequenced from one sample in a study of blood T cells in healthy people across ages. A second about 7 to 12 cycle PCR used barcoded and J-beta primers. TCRdb passed the 5' RACE reads through MiXCR, listing each CDR3 protein once. The table lists approximately 680,000 distinct CDR3 sequences, roughly 32% of them singletons. Sequenced material: blood. The receptors come from a woman older than 75 in good health.

The table lists this clonotype with a count of one. The J gene is TRBJ2-1, the V gene TRBV27; D is ambiguous. From germline, CDR1 is MNHEY and CDR2 SMNVEV (reference sequence). The CDR3 contains 15 residues. The germline V and J ends were trimmed by 9 bases and 0 bases, with 15 bases remaining between them. This CDR3 reads CARGLGRSSYNEQFF. The CDR3 region has the DNA TGTGCCAGGGGTTTAGGCAGGAGCTCCTACAATGAGCAGTTCTTC.

Many counts were recorded for this clonotype. The V and J genes are TRBV21-1 and TRBJ1-5. TRBV21-1 is termed a pseudogene. The CDR3 extends over 21 amino acids. CDR3 residues: CASSKGGGDRDGPRGNQPQHF. In DNA, the CDR3 is TGTGCCAGCAGCAAAGGAGGGGGTGACCGGGACGGGCCCCGGGGCAATCAGCCCCAGCATTTT.

The gene calls are TRBV7-2 and TRBJ2-5; D uncertain. Germline values: CDR1 SGHTA, CDR2 FQGNSA. Trimming left V 0 bases short and J 4 bases short, with 9 bases between. The CDR3 runs to 14 residues. This CDR3 reads CASSLAKRGETQYF. The CDR3 region has the DNA TGTGCCAGCAGCTTAGCGAAGCGAGGAGAGACCCAGTACTTC.

About this clonotype: One end of the junction does not line up with germline, which may come from a read error. This chain connects TRBV5-1 to TRBJ1-1, with 7 bases identical to TRBD1. Germline CDR1 SGHRS, CDR2 YFSETQ. This CDR3 has 15 residues. The CDR3 sequence: CASSFRGAPGTEALF. As DNA, the CDR3 is TGCGCCAGCAGCTTCAGGGGGGCGCCGGGCACTGAAGCTCTCTTT. Drawing the rest from reference TRBV5-1 and TRBJ1-1, the complete variable domain is KAGVTQTPRYLIKTRGQQVTLSCSPISGHRSVSWYQQTPGQGLQFLFEYFSETQRNKGNFPGRFSGRQFSNSRSEMNVSTLELGDSALYLCASSFRGAPGTEALFGQGTRLTVV.

The V gene is TRBV4-2, the J gene TRBJ2-3; D might be TRBD1 or TRBD2, each matching 6 bases. The V and J ends lost 1 base and 2 bases respectively, with 19 bases between them. CDR3 length: 18 residues. Germline V gene lookup returns CDR1 LGHNA and CDR2 YNFKEQ. CDR3 in DNA: TGTGCCAGCAGCCAAGTACCCCCTAGGGGGGCATTCACAGATACGCAGTATTTT. As protein: CASSQVPPRGAFTDTQYF.

This sequence joins TRBV5-1 and TRBJ2-4; TRBD1 matches 7 bases. CDR1 SGHRS and CDR2 YFSETQ come from the germline V gene. The CDR3 has 14 amino acids. The ends lost 4 bases at V and 13 bases at J; junction bases unmatched: 14. CDR3 protein: CASSPGTVIYRQYF. The CDR3 DNA sequence: TGCGCCAGCAGCCCCGGGACAGTAATATACAGGCAGTACTTC.